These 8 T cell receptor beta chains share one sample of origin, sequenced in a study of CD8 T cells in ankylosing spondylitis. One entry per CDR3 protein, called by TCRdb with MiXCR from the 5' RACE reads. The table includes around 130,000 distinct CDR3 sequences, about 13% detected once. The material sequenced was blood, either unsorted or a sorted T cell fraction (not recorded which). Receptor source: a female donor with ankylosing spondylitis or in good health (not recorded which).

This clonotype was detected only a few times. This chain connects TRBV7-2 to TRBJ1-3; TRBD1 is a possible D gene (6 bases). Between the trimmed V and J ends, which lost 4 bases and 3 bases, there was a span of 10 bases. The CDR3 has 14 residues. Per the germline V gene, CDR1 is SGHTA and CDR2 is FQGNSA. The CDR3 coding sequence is TGTGCCAGCAGCTCCCAGGGGTTTGGAAACACCATATATTTT. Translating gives CASSSQGFGNTIYF.

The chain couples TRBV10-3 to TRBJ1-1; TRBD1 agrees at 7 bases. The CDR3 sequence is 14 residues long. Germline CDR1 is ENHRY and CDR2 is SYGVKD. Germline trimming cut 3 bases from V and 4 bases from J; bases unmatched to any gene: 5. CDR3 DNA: TGTGCCATCAGTGAAGGGGGCAGGGTCACTGAAGCTTTCTTT. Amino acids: CAISEGGRVTEAFF.

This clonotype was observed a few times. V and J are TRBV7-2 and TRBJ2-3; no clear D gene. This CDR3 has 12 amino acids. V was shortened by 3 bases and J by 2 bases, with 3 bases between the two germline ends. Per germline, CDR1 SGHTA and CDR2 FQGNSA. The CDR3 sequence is CASSFPTDTQYF. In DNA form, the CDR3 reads TGTGCCAGCAGCTTCCCCACAGATACGCAGTATTTT.

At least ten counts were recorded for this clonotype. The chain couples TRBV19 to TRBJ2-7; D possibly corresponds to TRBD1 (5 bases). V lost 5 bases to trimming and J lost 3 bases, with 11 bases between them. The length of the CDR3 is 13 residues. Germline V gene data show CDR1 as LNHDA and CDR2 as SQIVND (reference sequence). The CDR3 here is CASSGRVLYEQYF. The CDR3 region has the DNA TGTGCCAGTAGTGGCAGGGTCCTCTACGAGCAGTACTTC.

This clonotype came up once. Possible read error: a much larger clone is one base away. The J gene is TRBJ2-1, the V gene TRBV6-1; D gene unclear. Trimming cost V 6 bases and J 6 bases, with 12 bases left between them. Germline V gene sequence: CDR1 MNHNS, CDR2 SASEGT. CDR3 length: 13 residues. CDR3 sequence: CASSGSPCNEQFF. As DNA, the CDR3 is TGTGCCAGCAGCGGTTCCCCTTGCAATGAGCAGTTCTTC.

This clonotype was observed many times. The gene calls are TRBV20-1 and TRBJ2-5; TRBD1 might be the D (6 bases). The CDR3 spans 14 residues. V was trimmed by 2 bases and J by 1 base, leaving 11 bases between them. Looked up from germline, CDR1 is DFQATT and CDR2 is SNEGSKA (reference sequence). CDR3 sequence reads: CSARLHRVQETQYF. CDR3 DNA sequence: TGCAGTGCTAGACTCCACAGGGTCCAAGAGACCCAGTACTTC.

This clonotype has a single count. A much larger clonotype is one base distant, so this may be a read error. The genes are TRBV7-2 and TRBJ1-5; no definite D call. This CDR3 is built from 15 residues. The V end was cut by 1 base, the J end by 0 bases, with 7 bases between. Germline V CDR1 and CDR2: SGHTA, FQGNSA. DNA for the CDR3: TGTACCAGCAGCTTAGACAGAAATAGCAATCAGCCCCAGCATTTT. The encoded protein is CTSSLDRNSNQPQHF. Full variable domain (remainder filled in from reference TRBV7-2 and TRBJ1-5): GAGVSQSPSNKVTEKGKDVELRCDPISGHTALYWYRQSLGQGLEFLIYFQGNSAPDKSGLPSDRFSAERTGGSVSTLTIQRTQQEDSAVYLCTSSLDRNSNQPQHFGDGTRLSIL.

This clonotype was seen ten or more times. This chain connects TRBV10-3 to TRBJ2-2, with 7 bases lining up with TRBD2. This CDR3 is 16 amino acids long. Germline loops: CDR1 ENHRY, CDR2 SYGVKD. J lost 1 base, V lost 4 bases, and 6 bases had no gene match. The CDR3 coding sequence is TGTGCCATCAGTGTTAGGCTAGCGGAGAACACCGGGGAGCTGTTTTTT. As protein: CAISVRLAENTGELFF.